A selection of T cell receptor beta chains follows, all from one sample in a study of identical twins. TCRdb itself ran the 5' RACE reads through MiXCR, one entry per CDR3 protein. The repertoire holds hundreds of thousands of distinct CDR3 sequences, with 15% to 20% as singletons. This sample was shared with a second study, whose subject was T cells expressing NK-cell markers.

The sample comprised PBMCs. The receptors originated from a woman aged 18-30 years in good health. The CDR3 runs from the conserved cysteine through the conserved F or W. The order of the fields is D gene, clone size, V gene, J gene, CDR3 protein, CDR3 DNA. D genes are given only for firm matches. Only some rows state a clone size, as once, few, many or a class for expanded clones.

D gene: TRBD1
clone size: NA
V gene: TRBV4-3
J gene: TRBJ1-2
CDR3 protein: CASSQGRTGPNYGYTF
CDR3 DNA: TGCGCCAGCAGCCAAGGGAGGACAGGGCCTAACTATGGCTACACCTTC

D gene: TRBD2
clone size: NA
V gene: TRBV7-6
J gene: TRBJ2-5
CDR3 protein: CASSLRTAGTSGRVGSRQETQYF
CDR3 DNA: TGTGCCAGCAGCTTAAGAACGGCCGGGACTAGCGGGAGGGTAGGGAGTCGCCAAGAGACCCAGTACTTC

D gene: NA
clone size: few
V gene: TRBV12-3/TRBV12-4
J gene: TRBJ2-7
CDR3 protein: CASSFWLSSSYEQYF
CDR3 DNA: TGTGCCAGCAGTTTTTGGCTTTCAAGCTCCTACGAGCAGTACTTC

D gene: NA
clone size: NA
V gene: TRBV10-3
J gene: TRBJ2-7
CDR3 protein: CAISEINEQYF
CDR3 DNA: TGTGCCATCAGTGAGATAAACGAGCAGTACTTC

D gene: TRBD1
clone size: NA
V gene: TRBV7-8
J gene: TRBJ2-4
CDR3 protein: CASSFQGVDIQYF
CDR3 DNA: TGTGCCAGCAGCTTCCAGGGGGTGGACATTCAGTACTTC

D gene: NA
clone size: few
V gene: TRBV5-5
J gene: TRBJ1-1
CDR3 protein: CASSPGGTHERNTEAFF
CDR3 DNA: TGTGCCAGCAGCCCAGGTGGGACCCACGAACGGAACACTGAAGCTTTCTTT

D gene: TRBD1
clone size: few
V gene: TRBV12-3/TRBV12-4
J gene: TRBJ2-7
CDR3 protein: CASSLQGAHYEQYF
CDR3 DNA: TGTGCCAGCAGTTTACAGGGGGCCCACTACGAGCAGTACTTC

D gene: TRBD1
clone size: NA
V gene: TRBV15
J gene: TRBJ2-7
CDR3 protein: CATSRRQGSYEQYF
CDR3 DNA: TGTGCCACCAGCAGACGACAGGGTTCCTACGAGCAGTACTTC

D gene: NA
clone size: NA
V gene: TRBV11-2
J gene: TRBJ1-1
CDR3 protein: CASSHQWARNTEAFF
CDR3 DNA: TGTGCCAGCAGCCACCAGTGGGCCCGGAACACTGAAGCTTTCTTT

D gene: NA
clone size: few
V gene: TRBV9
J gene: TRBJ2-5
CDR3 protein: CASSEGRNSGETQYF
CDR3 DNA: TGTGCCAGCAGCGAGGGGAGAAATTCGGGAGAGACCCAGTACTTC

D gene: TRBD2
clone size: NA
V gene: TRBV5-1
J gene: TRBJ2-5
CDR3 protein: CASSLVAGGLQETQYF
CDR3 DNA: TGCGCCAGCAGCTTGGTAGCGGGAGGACTCCAAGAGACCCAGTACTTC

D gene: NA
clone size: NA
V gene: TRBV7-9
J gene: TRBJ1-2
CDR3 protein: CASSLGTDSRGYTF
CDR3 DNA: TGTGCCAGCAGCCTCGGGACCGACAGTCGGGGCTACACCTTC

D gene: NA
clone size: NA
V gene: TRBV27
J gene: TRBJ2-1
CDR3 protein: CASSPIPSGSLFF
CDR3 DNA: TGTGCCAGCAGTCCCATACCATCGGGGTCACTGTTCTTC

D gene: NA
clone size: NA
V gene: TRBV9
J gene: TRBJ1-5
CDR3 protein: CASSVEDGLNQPQHF
CDR3 DNA: TGTGCCAGCAGCGTAGAGGACGGACTCAATCAGCCCCAGCATTTT

D gene: NA
clone size: few
V gene: TRBV7-2
J gene: TRBJ2-2
CDR3 protein: CASRAGEGGTGELFF
CDR3 DNA: TGTGCCAGCAGAGCGGGTGAAGGGGGCACCGGGGAGCTGTTTTTT

D gene: TRBD2
clone size: few
V gene: TRBV29-1
J gene: TRBJ2-3
CDR3 protein: CSVVGQGGRGTDTQYF
CDR3 DNA: TGCAGCGTTGTCGGCCAGGGCGGGAGGGGCACAGATACGCAGTATTTT

D gene: TRBD2
clone size: few
V gene: TRBV5-1
J gene: TRBJ2-7
CDR3 protein: CASSTSGTHYEQYF
CDR3 DNA: TGCGCCAGCAGCACTAGCGGGACCCACTACGAGCAGTACTTC

D gene: TRBD1
clone size: NA
V gene: TRBV12-3/TRBV12-4
J gene: TRBJ1-3
CDR3 protein: CASSFPKDRADNTIYF
CDR3 DNA: TGTGCCAGCAGTTTCCCGAAGGACAGGGCGGATAACACCATATATTTT

D gene: NA
clone size: NA
V gene: TRBV7-6
J gene: TRBJ2-7
CDR3 protein: CASSLEGDPRYEQYF
CDR3 DNA: TGTGCCAGCAGCTTAGAGGGAGACCCCCGCTACGAGCAGTACTTC

D gene: NA
clone size: NA
V gene: TRBV5-6
J gene: TRBJ2-1
CDR3 protein: CASSFFGVYNEQFF
CDR3 DNA: TGTGCCAGCAGCTTTTTCGGGGTCTACAATGAGCAGTTCTTC

D gene: NA
clone size: NA
V gene: TRBV7-2
J gene: TRBJ2-1
CDR3 protein: CASSFDTSSYNEQFF
CDR3 DNA: TGTGCCAGCAGCTTTGACACAAGCTCCTACAATGAGCAGTTCTTC

D gene: NA
clone size: NA
V gene: TRBV12-3/TRBV12-4
J gene: TRBJ2-5
CDR3 protein: CASGLGHQETQYF
CDR3 DNA: TGTGCCAGCGGGCTGGGCCACCAAGAGACCCAGTACTTC

D gene: NA
clone size: NA
V gene: TRBV19
J gene: TRBJ1-1
CDR3 protein: CASDQGWNTEAFF
CDR3 DNA: TGTGCCAGTGACCAGGGGTGGAACACTGAAGCTTTCTTT

D gene: NA
clone size: NA
V gene: TRBV14
J gene: TRBJ2-2
CDR3 protein: CASSHYLPPGNTGELFF
CDR3 DNA: TGTGCCAGCAGCCATTACCTACCCCCAGGGAACACCGGGGAGCTGTTTTTT

D gene: TRBD2
clone size: NA
V gene: TRBV5-1
J gene: TRBJ2-4
CDR3 protein: CASSHGTSVPGKNIQYF
CDR3 DNA: TGCGCCAGCAGCCACGGGACTAGCGTACCTGGCAAGAACATTCAGTACTTC

D gene: TRBD1
clone size: once
V gene: TRBV5-1
J gene: TRBJ2-7
CDR3 protein: CASSRPGTGVGEQYF
CDR3 DNA: TGCGCCAGCAGCCGCCCCGGGACAGGGGTTGGCGAGCAGTACTTC